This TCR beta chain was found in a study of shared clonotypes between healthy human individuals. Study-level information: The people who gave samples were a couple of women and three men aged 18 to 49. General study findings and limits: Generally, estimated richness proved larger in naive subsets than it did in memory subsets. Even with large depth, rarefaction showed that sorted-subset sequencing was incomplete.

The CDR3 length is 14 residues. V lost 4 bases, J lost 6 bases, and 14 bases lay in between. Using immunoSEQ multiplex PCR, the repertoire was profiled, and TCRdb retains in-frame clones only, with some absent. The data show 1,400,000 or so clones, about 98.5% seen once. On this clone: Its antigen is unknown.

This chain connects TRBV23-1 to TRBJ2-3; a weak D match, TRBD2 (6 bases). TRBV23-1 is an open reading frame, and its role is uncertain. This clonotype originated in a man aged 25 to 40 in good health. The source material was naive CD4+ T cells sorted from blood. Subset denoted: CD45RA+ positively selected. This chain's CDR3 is CASSRSSAGDTQYF. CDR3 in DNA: TGCGCCAGCAGTCGGTCATCGGCGGGGGATACGCAGTATTTT.